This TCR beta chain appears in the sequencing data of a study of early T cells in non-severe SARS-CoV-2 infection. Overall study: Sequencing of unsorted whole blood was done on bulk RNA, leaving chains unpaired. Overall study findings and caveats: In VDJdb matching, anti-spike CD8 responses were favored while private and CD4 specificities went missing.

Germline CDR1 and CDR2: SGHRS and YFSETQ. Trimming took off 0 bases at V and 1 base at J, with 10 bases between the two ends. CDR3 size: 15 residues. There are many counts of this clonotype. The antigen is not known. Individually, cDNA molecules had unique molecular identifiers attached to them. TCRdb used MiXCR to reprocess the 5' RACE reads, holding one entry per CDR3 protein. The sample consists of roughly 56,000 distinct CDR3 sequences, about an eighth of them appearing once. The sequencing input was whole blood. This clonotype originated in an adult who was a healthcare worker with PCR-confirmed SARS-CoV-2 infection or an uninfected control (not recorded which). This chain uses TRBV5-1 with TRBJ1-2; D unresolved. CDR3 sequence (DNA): TGCGCCAGCAGCTTGGAAGTGGGGAGTAACTATGGCTACACCTTC. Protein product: CASSLEVGSNYGYTF.